Listed below are T cell receptor beta chains from one sample, sequenced in a study of blood T cells in healthy people across ages. MiXCR was run by TCRdb on the 5' RACE reads, yielding one entry per CDR3 protein. The table has about 640,000 distinct CDR3 sequences, 40% to 50% seen once. The sequenced sample was blood. Every receptor here comes from a man older than 75 in good health. Both conserved end residues are trimmed from each CDR3. The order of the fields is J gene, V gene, D gene, CDR3 protein. A D gene is named only where the DNA matches it firmly.

TRBJ1-2 TRBV5-1 TRBD1 ASSDTGGYGYT
TRBJ2-7 TRBV6-5 NA ASSYEGSATYEQY
TRBJ2-7 TRBV7-2 TRBD1 ASSPGQVYEQY
NA TRBV7-9 NA ASSLDRERYEQY
TRBJ2-3 TRBV20-1 NA SADGRTTPKGGYTQY
TRBJ2-5 TRBV29-1 NA SVRNGQINLQETQY
NA TRBV14 TRBD2 ASSQKRLAGINEQY
TRBJ2-7 TRBV6-2/TRBV6-3 NA ASRSGANYEQY
TRBJ2-5 TRBV29-1 TRBD2 SVVGTSGRETQY
TRBJ2-5 TRBV4-1 NA ASSQLFSEQY
TRBJ1-2 TRBV7-9 NA ASSIGDGGLYGYT
TRBJ2-3 TRBV9 NA ASAVASTDTQY
TRBJ2-1 TRBV20-1 TRBD2 SARRTSGSYNEQF
TRBJ2-2 TRBV28 NA ASSLLGMAENTGELF
TRBJ2-1 TRBV24-1 TRBD2 ATSDPMTSPYNEQF
TRBJ2-5 TRBV12-3/TRBV12-4 TRBD2 ASSPLPGLAGRQETQY
TRBJ2-5 TRBV24-1 TRBD2 ATSDKTSGTETQY
TRBJ2-1 TRBV28 NA ASSPKAEQF
TRBJ1-1 TRBV6-5 NA ASRGSSYTEAF
TRBJ2-3 TRBV29-1 TRBD2 SVLGLAGVGTDTQY
TRBJ2-7 TRBV6-2/TRBV6-3 NA ASSPRAAPSYEQY
TRBJ2-7 TRBV9 TRBD1 ASSVGTGIYEQY
TRBJ2-1 TRBV7-9 TRBD2 ASSSNPGTSGTSAYNEQF
TRBJ1-2 TRBV5-1 TRBD1 ASSSTGGYGYT
TRBJ2-1 TRBV10-3 TRBD2 AISGRTSGGEQF
TRBJ2-2 TRBV6-7 TRBD1 ASSYEGQGKVGELF
TRBJ2-7 TRBV29-1 NA SVEEVGAEQY
TRBJ2-1 TRBV5-1 TRBD2 ASSRLSNRIGGDEQF
TRBJ2-5 TRBV4-3 TRBD2 ASSQGPASGGQETQY
TRBJ1-5 TRBV6-2/TRBV6-3 NA ASSSSYQPQH
TRBJ2-1 TRBV5-1 TRBD1 ASTRWTGAYNEQF